This TCR beta chain was sequenced in a study of beta chain features in type 1 diabetes. A word on this clone: Its antigen remains unknown.

Without exception, sorted populations had purity beyond 95%. The CDR3 totals 14 residues. Germline CDR1 reads SGHTA; CDR2 reads FQGNSA. Trimming at V came to 8 bases and at J to 6 bases, leaving 8 bases not matched to a gene. The study's findings and limits: VDJ junctions from type 1 diabetes patients carried fewer insertions and larger deletions. Moderately but significantly shorter TCRB CDR3s were found in Type 1 diabetes patients in all four CD4+ subsets. For patients, the naive, central memory and Treg TCRB repertoires appeared more alike than for healthy donors.

Reverse transcription of all isolated RNA meant that expressed TCRB transcripts were sequenced. Clones were sequenced by immunoSEQ multiplex PCR, and TCRdb holds only the in-frame ones, with some missing. This sample has about 45,000 clones, with roughly 70% found just once. The sample consisted of Tregs from blood. V and J are TRBV7-2 and TRBJ2-1; 9 nucleotides match TRBD1. The sequence came from a young woman with type 1 diabetes. The CDR3 reads CASLQDRGINEQFF. The CDR3 DNA is TGTGCCAGCCTGCAAGACAGGGGGATCAATGAGCAGTTCTTC.